Presented here are 18 T cell receptor beta chains from one specimen sequenced in a study of blood T cells in healthy people across ages. A sample-barcoded 5' primer and a J-beta primer mix were used in a second PCR of roughly 7 to 11 cycles. One entry per CDR3 protein, called by TCRdb with MiXCR from the 5' RACE reads. The sample shows hundreds of thousands of distinct CDR3 sequences, 29% of them seen only once. Sequencing was done on a sample of blood. The receptors were gathered from a woman at least 80 years old in good health.

The V call is TRBV3-1, the J call TRBJ1-1, with D hard to call. Germline values: CDR1 LGHDT, CDR2 YNNKEL (reference sequence). V was cut by 7 bases and J by 1 base, with 13 bases left in between. CDR3 length: 14 residues. CDR3 DNA: TGTGCCAGCACCATAACCTATACGAACACTGAAGCTTTCTTT. Translated: CASTITYTNTEAFF.

The V call is TRBV6-2 or TRBV6-3, the J call TRBJ2-5; maybe TRBD1 (6 bases). This CDR3 has 13 residues. Germline CDR1 and CDR2: MNHEY and SVGEGT. V lost 11 bases and J 5 bases, leaving 18 bases between the germline ends. CDR3 residues: CAANFGGWETQYF. CDR3 coding DNA: TGTGCCGCCAACTTTGGGGGCTGGGAGACCCAGTACTTC.

Comments on this clonotype: One base away lies a much larger clone, so this may be a sequencing read error. The V call is TRBV20-1, the J call TRBJ2-1; the match to TRBD1 covers 7 bases. V lost 2 bases and J lost 10; bases outside the gene matches: 14. CDR3 length: 15 amino acids. CDR1 DFQATT and CDR2 SNEGSKA come from the germline V gene (reference sequence). CDR3 sequence reads: CSARPPRQGSYEQFF. The CDR3 DNA sequence: TGCAGTGCTAGACCGCCCCGACAGGGCTCCTACGAGCAGTTCTTC.

This clonotype was counted many times. V usage is TRBV3-1 and J usage is TRBJ1-6, with D uncertain. The CDR3 contains 14 residues. From germline, CDR1 is LGHDT and CDR2 YNNKEL (reference sequence). Between the trimmed V and J ends, which lost 4 bases and 4 bases, there was a span of 8 bases. Written as DNA, the CDR3 is TGTGCCAGCAGCCTTTCCGGATATAATTCACCCCTCCACTTT. Its protein product is CASSLSGYNSPLHF. The whole variable domain, filled in from reference TRBV3-1 and TRBJ1-6, reads DTAVSQTPKYLVTQMGNDKSIKCEQNLGHDTMYWYKQDSKKFLKIMFSYNNKELIINETVPNRFSPKSPDKAHLNLHINSLELGDSAVYFCASSLSGYNSPLHFGNGTRLTVT.

Comments on this clonotype: The junction does not match germline at one end; this may be a read error. V usage is TRBV9 and J usage is TRBJ1-2; D not resolved. Germline CDR1 is SGDLS and CDR2 is YYNGEE. There are 13 residues in the CDR3. In nucleotides, the CDR3 is TGTGCCAGCAGCGTAGTGTCGGGCTATGGCTGCACCTTC. Translation: CASSVVSGYGCTF.

This clonotype appeared many times. The chain has TRBV4-3 and TRBJ2-1; D is undetermined. Germline loops: CDR1 LGHNA, CDR2 YSLEER. The CDR3 spans 15 residues. Deletions cut 0 bases from V and 2 bases from J, with 8 bases between. CDR3 loop: CASSQETPPYNEQFF. CDR3 in DNA: TGCGCCAGCAGCCAAGAGACACCCCCCTACAATGAGCAGTTCTTC.

Regarding this clonotype: A much bigger clone sits one base away, suggesting this may be a read error. The V and J genes are TRBV7-9 and TRBJ2-4; 7 bases align to TRBD1. Germline-derived CDR1 and CDR2 are SEHNR and FQNEAQ (reference sequence). The CDR3 spans 15 residues. The CDR3 DNA sequence: TGTGTCAGCAGCTCCGAGAGGAGACAGGGTAACATTCAGTACTTC. It yields the protein CVSSSERRQGNIQYF.

This clonotype came up many times. This sequence joins TRBV18 and TRBJ2-5; unclear D gene. The V and J ends lost 0 bases and 5 bases respectively, with 10 bases between them. CDR3 length: 14 amino acids. Germline loops: CDR1 KGHSH, CDR2 LQKENI. CDR3 residues: CASSPPGIRETQYF. Written as DNA, the CDR3 is TGTGCCAGCTCACCACCGGGGATAAGGGAGACCCAGTACTTC.

This clonotype was detected ten times or more. V is TRBV12-3 or TRBV12-4 and J is TRBJ2-5; perhaps TRBD2 as D (5 bases). The CDR3 consists of 15 residues. The V end lost 5 bases, the J end lost 4 bases, and 17 bases lay between the germline ends. CDR3 amino acids: CASSPLRGGGETQYF. In nucleotides, the CDR3 is TGTGCCAGCAGTCCACTCCGAGGAGGAGGAGAGACCCAGTACTTC.

The rearrangement uses TRBV2 and TRBJ2-4; TRBD2 agrees at 13 bases. The CDR3 extends over 17 amino acids. Losses at the gene ends were 5 bases for V and 15 bases for J; bases not matched to a gene: 19. The germline V gene encodes CDR1 SNHLY and CDR2 FYNNEI. The CDR3 sequence: CASSPNPRLAGGVVRYF. CDR3 in DNA: TGTGCCAGCAGTCCCAACCCCAGACTAGCGGGGGGTGTCGTTCGGTACTTC.

This clonotype was seen ten or more times. V usage is TRBV6-2 or TRBV6-3 and J usage is TRBJ2-7; D gene unclear. The V end was cut by 6 bases, the J end by 7 bases, with 19 bases between. The CDR3 has 14 residues. The germline V gene encodes CDR1 MNHEY and CDR2 SVGEGT. DNA of the CDR3: TGTGCCAGCAGACCCCGACGGACCACCGCAGAGCAGTACTTC. This sequence encodes CASRPRRTTAEQYF.

This clonotype was picked up many times. The chain has TRBV7-2 and TRBJ1-2; 9 positions match TRBD1. Germline CDR1 and CDR2: SGHTA and FQGNSA. This CDR3 spans 15 amino acids. Unmatched junction bases numbered 7, after V lost 6 bases and J lost 2 bases. The CDR3 is CASRNNRGRNYGYTF. The CDR3 DNA follows: TGTGCCAGCAGGAACAACAGGGGGCGCAACTATGGCTACACCTTC.

As concerns this clonotype: This may stem from a read error, because a much larger clone lies one nucleotide away. The chain is built from TRBV6-6 and TRBJ2-7; D is unclear. Germline CDR1 MNHNY, CDR2 SVGAGI (reference sequence). The CDR3 consists of 14 residues. Trimming removed 0 bases at V and 4 bases at J, with 10 bases between. In nucleotides, the CDR3 is TGTGCCAGCAGTTACTCAAGGGCAGTTTACGAGCAGTACTTC. This translates into CASSYSRAVYEQYF.

This chain joins TRBV10-2 and TRBJ2-1, with a tentative D call TRBD2 (6 bases). The germline V gene has CDR1 WSHSY and CDR2 SAAADI. The CDR3 is 13 residues long. V was pared by 8 bases and J by 6 bases, with 14 bases between. The CDR3 region has the DNA TGCGCCAGCGCTGGGACTGCGGGCAATGAGCAGTTCTTC. Amino acids: CASAGTAGNEQFF.

This clonotype was recorded at least ten times. This chain links TRBV20-1 with TRBJ1-2, with D possibly TRBD1 on 6 matching bases. V lost 5 bases, J lost 2 bases, and 15 bases lay in between. Germline V lookup: CDR1 DFQATT, CDR2 SNEGSKA (reference sequence). The length of the CDR3 is 14 residues. The CDR3 DNA reads as TGCAGTGCTCCACAGGGAGCCAACAACTATGGCTACACCTTC. Translation gives CSAPQGANNYGYTF.

The sample holds many counts of this clonotype. The CDR3 DNA reads as TGTGCCAGCATCGTCCGGGACAGTTCCTACAATGAGCAGTTCTTC. Translated, it gives CASIVRDSSYNEQFF. The V gene is TRBV7-2, the J gene TRBJ2-1; TRBD1 matches 7 bases. The germline gives CDR1 SGHTA, CDR2 FQGNSA. CDR3 length: 15 amino acids. V was clipped by 7 bases and J by 1 base; unmatched bases: 7.

The rearrangement joins TRBV20-1 to TRBJ1-5; D is possibly TRBD1 (5 bases). The CDR3 is made up of 13 amino acids. Germline CDR1 is DFQATT and CDR2 is SNEGSKA (reference sequence). V was trimmed by 3 bases and J by 6 bases, leaving 12 bases between them. The CDR3 bases are TGCAGTGCTAGGGTGACAGCGCGTCAGCCCCAGCATTTT. This sequence encodes CSARVTARQPQHF.

This chain uses TRBV7-2 with TRBJ1-1; unclear D gene. Germline CDR1 SGHTA, CDR2 FQGNSA. The CDR3 spans 12 residues. With 4 bases removed from V and 8 bases from J, the gap between germline ends came to 11 bases. CDR3 sequence reads: CASSSTLAEAFF. For the CDR3, the DNA is TGTGCCAGCAGCTCAACCTTGGCCGAAGCTTTCTTT.